This T cell receptor (beta chain) was retrieved from a study of T cells in Graves' hyperthyroidism and ophthalmopathy. Study observations and caveats: Ophthalmopathy was separated from stable hyperthyroidism by a 13 V-J model.

Amplified TCR beta CDR3 regions came from RNA transcripts. The HTBI primer set served for first-round RT-PCR of the TCR CDR3. TCRdb called the multiplex PCR reads again in MiXCR, with one record for every CDR3 protein. The sample has around 720,000 distinct CDR3 sequences, approximately 40% seen once. Deletions cut 4 bases from V and 2 bases from J, with 14 bases between. Germline loops: CDR1 SNHLY, CDR2 FYNNEI. The CDR3 length is 15 residues. The diagnostic basis comprised clinical symptoms, serum thyroxine and TRAb, thyroid ultrasound and orbital computed tomography. There are many counts of this clonotype. Its antigen is currently unknown.

Sequences were obtained from blood. The chain recombines TRBV2 with TRBJ1-2, with D hard to call. The TCR sequence derives from a woman aged 40 to 55 with Graves' hyperthyroidism. CDR3 region: CASSALGGRNYGYTF. The DNA of the CDR3 is TGTGCCAGCAGTGCATTGGGCGGCAGAAACTATGGCTACACCTTC. Filled out from reference TRBV2 and TRBJ1-2, the complete variable domain reads EPEVTQTPSHQVTQMGQEVILRCVPISNHLYFYWYRQILGQKVEFLVSFYNNEISEKSEIFDDQFSVERPDGSNFTLKIRSTKLEDSAMYFCASSALGGRNYGYTFGSGTRLTVV.